This TCR beta chain is drawn from a study of shared clonotypes between healthy human individuals. General study findings and limits: Owing to a small donor count, the genetic and exposure-history diversity represented was limited.

The input for sorted-subset replicate PCRs was about 0.2 ug DNA, 25,000 to 30,000 T cell genomes. Measured with immunoSEQ multiplex PCR; TCRdb has only the in-frame clones, and not every one. This table holds millions of clones, more than 90% found once. On this clone itself: Its specificity is unknown.

Trimming left V 2 bases short and J 7 bases short, with 20 bases between. This CDR3 spans 16 amino acids. Looked up from germline, CDR1 is SGHTA and CDR2 is FQGNSA. This receptor was obtained from a man between 18 and 35 years old in good health. Sequencing was carried out using naive CD4+ T cells sorted from blood. The sample's subset: CD45RA+ positively selected. The rearrangement links TRBV7-2 to TRBJ1-2; D unclear. Here the CDR3 reads CASSLSATQREVGYTF. In DNA, the CDR3 is TGTGCCAGCAGCTTAAGTGCTACCCAACGGGAAGTTGGCTACACCTTC.